This T cell receptor (beta chain) was sequenced during a study of post-analysis software for immune sequencing data. Findings and caveats of the study: The study found TRBV5-6, TRBV5-1 and TRBV20-1 among several TRBV segments more frequent in patients than controls. Normalized Chao1 diversity in multiple sclerosis patients fell significantly below that of controls.

Carried by the TCR beta cDNA libraries were unique molecular identifiers. TCRdb re-called the PCR reads with MiXCR, one entry per CDR3 protein. The repertoire holds about 400,000 distinct CDR3 sequences, with approximately 33% as singletons. V shed 9 bases, J shed 2 bases, and the junction held 16 bases outside the gene matches. This CDR3 spans 17 amino acids. The table lists this clonotype with a few counts. Its target is not known. The sequenced material came from blood. This TCR came from a girl aged 10-17 years with multiple sclerosis. V and J are TRBV12-3 or TRBV12-4 and TRBJ2-3; 8 bases fit TRBD2. CDR3 DNA sequence: TGTGCCAGTTACACCATCTTTAGGCGGGGGGCCACAGATACGCAGTATTTT. Its translation: CASYTIFRRGATDTQYF.